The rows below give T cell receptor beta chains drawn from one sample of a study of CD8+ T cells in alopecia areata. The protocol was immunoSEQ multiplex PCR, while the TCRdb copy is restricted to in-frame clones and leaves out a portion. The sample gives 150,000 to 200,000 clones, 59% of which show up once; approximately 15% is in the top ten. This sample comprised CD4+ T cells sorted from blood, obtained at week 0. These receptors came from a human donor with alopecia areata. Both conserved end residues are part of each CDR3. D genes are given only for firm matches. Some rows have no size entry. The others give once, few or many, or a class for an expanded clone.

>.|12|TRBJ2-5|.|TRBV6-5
TGTGCCAGCCGACAGGCCCAAGAGACCCAGTACTTC
CASRQAQETQYF
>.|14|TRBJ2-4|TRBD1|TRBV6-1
TGTGCCAGCACCCTCGGGGGACAGGTGAACATTCAGTACTTC
CASTLGGQVNIQYF
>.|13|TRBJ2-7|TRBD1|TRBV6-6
TGTGCCAGCAGTCCCCGACAGGGGGGCGAGCAGTACTTC
CASSPRQGGEQYF
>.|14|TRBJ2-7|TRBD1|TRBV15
TGTGCCACCAGCACAGACAGGGGGAACTACGAGCAGTACTTC
CATSTDRGNYEQYF
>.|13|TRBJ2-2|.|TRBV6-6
TGTGCCAGCAGTTTACAGCCTGGCGGGGAGCTGTTTTTT
CASSLQPGGELFF
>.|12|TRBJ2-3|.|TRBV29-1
TGCAGCGTTGGACAGGAGACAGATACGCAGTATTTT
CSVGQETDTQYF
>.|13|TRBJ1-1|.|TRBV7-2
TGTGCCAGCAGCTATTCTATGAACACTGAAGCTTTCTTT
CASSYSMNTEAFF
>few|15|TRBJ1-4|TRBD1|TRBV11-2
TGTGCCAGCAGCTTAGCTCAGGGGGCCTGGGAAAAACTGTTTTTT
CASSLAQGAWEKLFF
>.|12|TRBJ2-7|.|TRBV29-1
TGCAGCGTTGTCGGAGAATTCTACGAGCAGTACTTC
CSVVGEFYEQYF
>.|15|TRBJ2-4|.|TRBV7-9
TGTGCCAGCAGCTTAGTTGGGGGCGTCAAAAACATTCAGTACTTC
CASSLVGGVKNIQYF
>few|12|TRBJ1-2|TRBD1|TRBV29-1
TGCGTCGTCGCGGCAGGGGGATATGGCTACACCTTC
CVVAAGGYGYTF
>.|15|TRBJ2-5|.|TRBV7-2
TGTGCCAGCAGCTTAGCCGGGGCAGGGATAGAGACCCAGTACTTC
CASSLAGAGIETQYF
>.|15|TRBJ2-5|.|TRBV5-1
TGCGCCAGCAGCTTCGGCAGGGCAGACCAAGAGACCCAGTACTTC
CASSFGRADQETQYF
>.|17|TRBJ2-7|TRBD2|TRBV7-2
TGTGCCAGCAGCCCACTCCGCCTCGGCGGGGGGGCCCGCGAGCAGTACTTC
CASSPLRLGGGAREQYF
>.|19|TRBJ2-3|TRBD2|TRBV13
TGTGCCAGCAGCTCCCTGGTGGCTGGACTAGCGGGGGGCACAGATACGCAGTATTTT
CASSSLVAGLAGGTDTQYF
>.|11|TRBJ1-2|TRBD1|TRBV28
TGTGCCAGTGCAGGGGGTTATGGCTACACCTTC
CASAGGYGYTF
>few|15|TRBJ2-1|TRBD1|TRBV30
TGTGCCTGGAGTGTCGCTACAGGGGGAAACAATGAGCAGTTCTTC
CAWSVATGGNNEQFF
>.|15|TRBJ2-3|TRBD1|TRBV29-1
TGCAGCGTGCGCTACAGGACAGGTCCCCCAGATACGCAGTATTTT
CSVRYRTGPPDTQYF
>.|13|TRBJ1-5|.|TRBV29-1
TGCAGCGTTGGGACCCAGGGTGATCAGCCCCAGCATTTT
CSVGTQGDQPQHF
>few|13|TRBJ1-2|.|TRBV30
TGTGCCTGGAGTGTGGCAGCTAACTATGGCTACACCTTC
CAWSVAANYGYTF
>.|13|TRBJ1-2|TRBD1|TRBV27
TGTGCCAGCACAGGACAGGGAGGAAGAGGCTACACCTTC
CASTGQGGRGYTF
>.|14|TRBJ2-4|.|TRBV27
TGTGCCAGCAGGGGCGGTGCGGGCAAAAACATTCAGTACTTC
CASRGGAGKNIQYF
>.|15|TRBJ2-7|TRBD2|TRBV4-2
TGTGCCAGCAGCCAAGGGGTAACTAGCGGGGGCGAGCAGTACTTC
CASSQGVTSGGEQYF
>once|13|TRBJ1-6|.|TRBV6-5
TGTGCCAGCAGTCCCCTTTCAATCACACCCCTCCACTTT
CASSPLSITPLHF